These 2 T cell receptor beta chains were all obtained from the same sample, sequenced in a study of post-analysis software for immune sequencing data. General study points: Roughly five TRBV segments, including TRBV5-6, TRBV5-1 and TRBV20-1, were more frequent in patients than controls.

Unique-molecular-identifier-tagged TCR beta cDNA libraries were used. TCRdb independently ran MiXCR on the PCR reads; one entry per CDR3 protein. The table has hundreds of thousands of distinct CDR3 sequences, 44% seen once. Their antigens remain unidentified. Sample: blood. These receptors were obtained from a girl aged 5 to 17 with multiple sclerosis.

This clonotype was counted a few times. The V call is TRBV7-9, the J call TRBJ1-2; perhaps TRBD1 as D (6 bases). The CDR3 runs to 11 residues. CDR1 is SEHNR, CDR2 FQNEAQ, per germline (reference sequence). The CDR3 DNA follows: TGTGCAGGGGGGGTCCCCTATGGCTACACCTTC. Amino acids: CAGGVPYGYTF.

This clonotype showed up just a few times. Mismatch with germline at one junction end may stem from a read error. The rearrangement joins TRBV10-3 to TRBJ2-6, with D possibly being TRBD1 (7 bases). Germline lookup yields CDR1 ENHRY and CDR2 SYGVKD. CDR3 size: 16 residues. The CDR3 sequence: CAIRTGRSSGTNVLTF. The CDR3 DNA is TGTGCCATCAGGACAGGGAGGAGCTCTGGGACCAACGTCCTGACTTTC.